The 31 T cell receptor beta chains in this list originate from one sample, sequenced in a study of blood T cell repertoires in COVID-19. Repertoires were generated with immunoSEQ multiplex PCR, while TCRdb's copy carries only in-frame clones and drops some. Here the sample spans more than 250,000 clones, about 89% being singletons. Sequenced input: PBMCs or T cells enriched from blood (not recorded which). The receptors come from a woman between 18 and 30 years old who had recovered from COVID-19.

The V call is TRBV5-1, the J call TRBJ1-5; 12 bases line up with TRBD1. Germline V gene sequence: CDR1 SGHRS, CDR2 YFSETQ. After removal of 4 bases from V and 2 bases from J, the junction contained 4 bases not matched to a gene. CDR3 length: 16 residues. The CDR3: CASSPGTGGGNQPQHF. The CDR3 bases are TGCGCCAGCAGCCCTGGGACAGGGGGCGGCAATCAGCCCCAGCATTTT.

This sequence joins TRBV7-9 and TRBJ2-5; a possible D gene is TRBD1 (6 bases). V was shortened by 2 bases and J by 4 bases, with 8 bases between the two germline ends. The CDR3 length is 13 residues. CDR1 SEHNR and CDR2 FQNEAQ come from the germline V gene (reference sequence). This CDR3 reads CASSLMGAETQYF. DNA for the CDR3: TGTGCCAGCAGCTTAATGGGGGCAGAGACCCAGTACTTC.

The chain combines TRBV30 with TRBJ1-5; TRBD1 aligns across 7 bases. V was clipped by 2 bases and J by 1 base; unmatched bases: 8. Germline CDR1 GTSNPN, CDR2 SVGIG (reference sequence). The CDR3 has 16 residues. DNA for the CDR3: TGTGCCTGGAGTTCCAACAGGGGAATAAGCAATCAGCCCCAGCATTTT. Its translation is CAWSSNRGISNQPQHF.

J is TRBJ1-2 and V is TRBV30; D is possibly TRBD1 (6 bases). This CDR3 spans 16 amino acids. From germline, CDR1 is GTSNPN and CDR2 SVGIG (reference sequence). V was shortened by 5 bases and J by 4 bases, with 23 bases between the two germline ends. CDR3 region: CAWGRGRDKGIYGYTF. In DNA form, the CDR3 reads TGTGCCTGGGGCAGGGGCCGGGACAAGGGTATCTATGGCTACACCTTC. Complete variable domain (other parts from reference TRBV30 and TRBJ1-2): SQTIHQWPATLVQPVGSPLSLECTVEGTSNPNLYWYRQAAGRGLQLLFYSVGIGQISSEVPQNLSASRPQDRQFILSSKKLLLSDSGFYLCAWGRGRDKGIYGYTFGSGTRLTVV.

The chain carries TRBV5-4 and TRBJ2-1, with 8 bases that match TRBD1. Trimming took 1 base from V and 6 from J; bases not matched to a gene: 6. The CDR3 consists of 15 residues. Germline V lookup: CDR1 SGHNT, CDR2 YYREEE (reference sequence). This CDR3 reads CASSLRQGAANEQFF. The CDR3 nucleotides are TGTGCCAGCAGCTTGCGGCAGGGGGCGGCCAATGAGCAGTTCTTC.

V gene TRBV5-1 combines with J gene TRBJ2-2; maybe TRBD1 (5 bases). V was trimmed by 2 bases and J by 4 bases, leaving 15 bases between them. CDR3 size: 16 residues. Germline CDR1 reads SGHRS; CDR2 reads YFSETQ. The CDR3 reads CASSFDGAHGTGELFF. The CDR3 DNA is TGCGCCAGCAGCTTCGATGGGGCTCACGGCACCGGGGAGCTGTTTTTT. Supplemented by reference TRBV5-1 and TRBJ2-2, the full variable domain reads KAGVTQTPRYLIKTRGQQVTLSCSPISGHRSVSWYQQTPGQGLQFLFEYFSETQRNKGNFPGRFSGRQFSNSRSEMNVSTLELGDSALYLCASSFDGAHGTGELFFGEGSRLTVL.

This rearrangement joins TRBV6-2 or TRBV6-3 to TRBJ2-3, with D unclear. Germline CDR1 reads MNHEY; CDR2 reads SVGEGT. V lost 2 bases and J 6 bases, leaving 12 bases between the germline ends. The CDR3 runs to 14 residues. CDR3 bases: TGTGCCAGCAGTTACCAGACTTTCGCCGATACGCAGTATTTT. Residues: CASSYQTFADTQYF.

This CDR3 is CASSSTGGPQNTEAFF. CDR3 DNA: TGTGCCAGCTCATCCACAGGGGGACCCCAGAACACTGAAGCTTTCTTT. V and J are TRBV18 and TRBJ1-1; 8 bases are a match to TRBD1. After removal of 5 bases from V and 1 base from J, the junction contained 9 bases not matched to a gene. Germline V gene lookup returns CDR1 KGHSH and CDR2 LQKENI. CDR3 length: 16 amino acids.

This clone was seen a few times. The V gene is TRBV18, the J gene TRBJ1-1, with TRBD1 matching 7 bases. Germline values: CDR1 KGHSH, CDR2 LQKENI. V was pared by 2 bases and J by 0 bases, with 6 bases of the junction left unmatched. This CDR3 has 16 residues. This CDR3 reads CASSPRTGGLNTEAFF. The CDR3 DNA follows: TGTGCCAGCTCACCAAGGACAGGAGGTCTGAACACTGAAGCTTTCTTT. Drawing the rest from reference TRBV18 and TRBJ1-1, the complete variable domain is NAGVMQNPRHLVRRRGQEARLRCSPMKGHSHVYWYRQLPEEGLKFMVYLQKENIIDESGMPKERFSAEFPKEGPSILRIQQVVRGDSAAYFCASSPRTGGLNTEAFFGQGTRLTVV.

V is TRBV9 and J is TRBJ2-7; 8 bases map to TRBD1. The trim removed 4 bases at V and 6 bases at J, leaving 9 bases unmatched. Per germline, CDR1 SGDLS and CDR2 YYNGEE. CDR3 length: 14 amino acids. The CDR3 spells CASSHPGGRSEQYF. In DNA form, the CDR3 reads TGTGCCAGCAGCCATCCAGGGGGCAGGTCCGAGCAGTACTTC.

V and J are TRBV19 and TRBJ1-2; D remains ambiguous. The CDR3 is made up of 14 amino acids. V lost 5 bases and J 1 base, leaving 11 bases between the germline ends. CDR1 and CDR2 (germline): LNHDA, SQIVND (reference sequence). CDR3 DNA: TGTGCCAGTAGTCTGACGGACTTTAACTATGGCTACACCTTC. Translating gives CASSLTDFNYGYTF.

The rearrangement uses TRBV5-1 and TRBJ1-2; TRBD1 aligns across 10 bases. CDR1 is SGHRS, CDR2 YFSETQ, per germline. V was clipped by 4 bases and J by 4 bases; unmatched bases: 10. This CDR3 contains 16 residues. CDR3 sequence: CASSRSTGGNGYGYTF. CDR3 sequence (DNA): TGCGCCAGCAGCAGATCGACAGGGGGCAACGGCTATGGCTACACCTTC.

V gene TRBV19 combines with J gene TRBJ2-2, with a weak D call TRBD1 (5 bases). In germline, CDR1 is LNHDA, CDR2 SQIVND (reference sequence). V shed 7 bases and J shed 4 bases, with 19 bases lying between them. This CDR3 comprises 16 residues. The chain's CDR3 is CASNPRRQGGTGELFF. The CDR3 coding sequence is TGTGCCAGTAACCCAAGAAGGCAGGGTGGCACCGGGGAGCTGTTTTTT.

The CDR3 region is CSASFHFDSYEQYF. DNA for the CDR3: TGCAGTGCTAGTTTCCACTTCGACTCCTACGAGCAGTACTTC. This rearrangement joins TRBV20-1 to TRBJ2-7, with D unclear. Trimming removed 3 bases at V and 0 bases at J, with 12 bases between. This CDR3 region has 14 residues. The V gene's germline CDR1 is DFQATT and CDR2 SNEGSKA (reference sequence).

This clone was found once. The chain carries TRBV2 and TRBJ2-5; 7 nucleotides line up with TRBD1. Trimming removed 6 bases from V and 3 bases from J; junction bases left unmatched: 4. CDR1 is SNHLY and CDR2 is FYNNEI in the germline V gene. The CDR3 spans 13 residues. Here the CDR3 reads CASSDDREETQYF. DNA for the CDR3: TGTGCCAGCAGCGATGACAGGGAAGAGACCCAGTACTTC.

The chain recombines TRBV11-2 with TRBJ2-7; 10 bases align to TRBD1. Trimming removed 4 bases from V and 3 bases from J; junction bases left unmatched: 6. Germline CDR1 and CDR2: SGHAT and FQNNGV. This CDR3 region has 15 residues. CDR3 sequence: CASSSRTGGGYEQYF. As DNA, the CDR3 is TGTGCCAGCAGCTCTCGGACAGGGGGGGGCTACGAGCAGTACTTC.

The chain has TRBV5-8 and TRBJ2-1; 8 bases agree with TRBD2. The CDR3 runs 14 residues. V shed 5 bases and J 10 bases; nucleotides not matched to a gene: 11. In germline, CDR1 is SGHTS, CDR2 YDEGEE. The CDR3 protein is CASRAREGLWEQFF. In DNA, the CDR3 is TGTGCCAGCAGGGCTCGGGAGGGCCTCTGGGAGCAGTTCTTC.

The chain links TRBV30 to TRBJ1-3; TRBD1 matches 7 bases. There are 15 residues in the CDR3. J gave up 2 bases and V 3 bases, and 7 bases lay outside the gene matches. Germline V lookup: CDR1 GTSNPN, CDR2 SVGIG (reference sequence). The CDR3: CAWRPTGYPGNTIYF. CDR3 DNA sequence: TGTGCCTGGAGGCCGACAGGGTATCCTGGAAACACCATATATTTT.

The gene calls are TRBV5-8 and TRBJ2-1; no clear D gene. V was shortened by 8 bases and J by 4 bases, with 7 bases between the two germline ends. The CDR3 has 11 amino acids. In germline, CDR1 is SGHTS, CDR2 YDEGEE. The CDR3 DNA reads TGTGCCAGGTCCCCATACAATGAGCAGTTCTTC. Encoded protein: CARSPYNEQFF. The full variable domain, rest sourced from reference TRBV5-8 and TRBJ2-1, is EAGVTQSPTHLIKTRGQQATLRCSPISGHTSVYWYQQALGLGLQFLLWYDEGEERNRGNFPPRFSGRQFPNYSSELNVNALELEDSALYLCARSPYNEQFFGPGTRLTVL.

This chain connects TRBV12-3 or TRBV12-4 to TRBJ2-7; D might be TRBD2 (6 bases). CDR3 length: 13 residues. Deletions cut 7 bases from V and 2 bases from J, with 12 bases between. CDR3 sequence reads: CASTGGIPYEQYF. CDR3 sequence (DNA): TGTGCCAGCACGGGCGGGATCCCCTACGAGCAGTACTTC.

V is TRBV6-2 or TRBV6-3 and J is TRBJ2-1; 13 positions agree with TRBD2. The CDR3 loop spans 17 amino acids. After removal of 0 bases from V and 10 bases from J, the junction contained 9 bases not matched to a gene. Per germline, CDR1 MNHEY and CDR2 SVGEGT. This chain's CDR3 is CASSYSKLAGGPWEQFF. The CDR3, as DNA: TGTGCCAGCAGTTACTCGAAACTAGCGGGGGGGCCTTGGGAGCAGTTCTTC.

Of note for this clone: A much bigger clone sits one base away, suggesting this may be a read error. The chain carries TRBV4-3 and TRBJ1-1; D is perhaps TRBD1 (6 bases). The V gene lost 2 bases and the J gene lost 3 bases, with 7 bases spanning the gap. Germline V gene sequence: CDR1 LGHNA, CDR2 YSLEER. CDR3 length equals 13 residues. The CDR3 coding sequence is TGCGCCAGCAGCCAAACAGGGTACACTGAAGCTTTCTTT. This gives the protein CASSQTGYTEAFF.

The chain links TRBV5-8 to TRBJ1-6; D may be TRBD1 (5 bases). Germline V gives CDR1 SGHTS, CDR2 YDEGEE. Trimming stripped 0 bases from V and 6 bases from J, with 19 bases between. The CDR3 contains 18 residues. DNA of the CDR3: TGTGCCAGCAGCTTGGCCTGGGGTAGGGGCGGGGGTAATTCACCCCTCCACTTT. This translates into CASSLAWGRGGGNSPLHF.

The J gene is TRBJ2-7, the V gene TRBV6-5; unclear D gene. Per germline, CDR1 MNHEY and CDR2 SVGAGI. Trimming pared 5 bases from V and 7 bases from J, leaving 12 bases between. The CDR3 is 12 amino acids. The CDR3 DNA reads TGTGCCAGCAGTCTGAGGCCCTGGGAGCAGTACTTC. Protein product: CASSLRPWEQYF.

V gene TRBV7-9 combines with J gene TRBJ2-3; 8 nucleotides agree with TRBD2. Germline values: CDR1 SEHNR, CDR2 FQNEAQ (reference sequence). J lost 2 bases, V lost 2 bases, and 3 bases had no gene match. This CDR3 contains 15 residues. CDR3 protein: CASSLIGRDTDTQYF. As DNA, the CDR3 is TGTGCCAGCAGCTTAATCGGGAGGGACACAGATACGCAGTATTTT.

V usage is TRBV9 and J usage is TRBJ2-1, with TRBD2 identical over 9 bases. V was clipped by 0 bases and J by 9 bases; unmatched bases: 7. This CDR3 contains 15 residues. Per the germline V gene, CDR1 is SGDLS and CDR2 is YYNGEE. The CDR3 reads CASSVVGTSWGEQFF. CDR3 nucleotide sequence: TGTGCCAGCAGCGTAGTGGGGACTAGCTGGGGTGAGCAGTTCTTC.

In DNA, the CDR3 is TGTGCCAGCAGCACCCGACTAGCGGGCAGCTCCTACAATGAGCAGTTCTTC. Translated, it gives CASSTRLAGSSYNEQFF. V gene TRBV21-1 combines with J gene TRBJ2-1; the tabulated D call, TRBD2, remains unverified against the DNA. TRBV21-1 counts as a pseudogene. The CDR3 runs 17 residues.

This chain connects TRBV30 to TRBJ2-2; 13 bases map to TRBD2. The germline gives CDR1 GTSNPN, CDR2 SVGIG (reference sequence). CDR3 size: 16 residues. The J segment lost 4 bases and the V segment lost 5 bases, leaving 7 bases of the junction unmatched. The CDR3 is CAWGGLAGRGTGELFF. CDR3 DNA sequence: TGTGCCTGGGGGGGACTAGCGGGACGAGGCACCGGGGAGCTGTTTTTT.

This clone came up a few times. The sample contains more than one DNA sequence encoding this CDR3. The J gene is TRBJ1-2, the V gene TRBV9; 10 positions agree with TRBD1. Germline CDR1 is SGDLS and CDR2 is YYNGEE. V shed 2 bases and J 0 bases; nucleotides not matched to a gene: 1. The CDR3 has 15 residues. This chain's CDR3 is CASSVGTGANYGYTF. The CDR3 DNA reads as TGTGCCAGCAGCGTCGGGACAGGGGCTAACTATGGCTACACCTTC.

This clone was observed a single time. V usage is TRBV19 and J usage is TRBJ2-1; 8 bases are shared with TRBD2. The CDR3 extends over 14 amino acids. The ends lost 9 bases at V and 9 bases at J; junction bases unmatched: 13. Looked up from germline, CDR1 is LNHDA and CDR2 is SQIVND (reference sequence). This CDR3 reads CASCGGGPASEQFF. CDR3 DNA: TGTGCCAGCTGCGGCGGGGGGCCCGCGAGTGAGCAGTTCTTC.

The V call is TRBV10-3, the J call TRBJ1-1; 8 bases are shared with TRBD1. The J segment lost 1 base and the V segment lost 0 bases, leaving 13 bases of the junction unmatched. Per germline, CDR1 ENHRY and CDR2 SYGVKD. This CDR3 region has 19 residues. The CDR3, as DNA: TGTGCCATCAGTGAGTCTTCACTGTCAGGGGGCGCTTGGAACACTGAAGCTTTCTTT. It is translated as CAISESSLSGGAWNTEAFF.